The next 16 T cell receptor beta chains were all read from a single sample in a study of radiotherapy plus CTLA-4 blockade in lung cancer. TCRdb's table, derived via immunoSEQ multiplex PCR, lists solely in-frame clones and lacks some. In the table there are roughly 73,000 clones, 80% to 90% of which are singletons. The sample here was peripheral blood, taken from a patient treated with radiotherapy plus ipilimumab. Source of these receptors: a human donor with non-small cell lung cancer that progressed on radiotherapy plus ipilimumab.

The rearrangement uses TRBV6-1 and TRBJ2-1; TRBD1 or TRBD2 may be the D gene (6 bases each). This CDR3 has 14 amino acids. V dropped 8 bases and J dropped 5 bases, with 16 bases sitting between them. Germline values: CDR1 MNHNS, CDR2 SASEGT. The chain's CDR3 is CASSQGGLNNEQFF. CDR3 DNA sequence: TGTGCCAGCTCCCAAGGGGGGCTTAACAATGAGCAGTTCTTC.

The chain combines TRBV2 with TRBJ1-2; D not resolved. This CDR3 has 14 residues. V shed 3 bases and J shed 4 bases, with 12 bases lying between them. Per germline, CDR1 SNHLY and CDR2 FYNNEI. The CDR3 reads CASSEVGQRYGYTF. Written as DNA, the CDR3 is TGTGCCAGCAGTGAGGTAGGCCAACGCTATGGCTACACCTTC.

The J gene is TRBJ2-3, the V gene TRBV19; 8 nucleotides match TRBD1. Looked up from germline, CDR1 is LNHDA and CDR2 is SQIVND (reference sequence). V was clipped by 9 bases and J by 3 bases; unmatched bases: 2. The CDR3 runs 12 residues. CDR3 nucleotide sequence: TGTGCCAGCCGGACAGGGACAGATACGCAGTATTTT. It codes for CASRTGTDTQYF.

The chain couples TRBV6-5 to TRBJ1-5, with TRBD1 matching 7 bases. Trimming cost V 7 bases and J 3 bases; bases outside gene matches: 6. This CDR3 has 14 amino acids. Germline V CDR1 and CDR2: MNHEY, SVGAGI. CDR3 region: CASIPTGNNQPQHF. The CDR3 DNA is TGTGCCAGCATTCCGACAGGGAACAATCAGCCCCAGCATTTT.

This chain connects TRBV5-4 to TRBJ2-3; D possibly corresponds to TRBD1 (6 bases). In germline, CDR1 is SGHNT, CDR2 YYREEE (reference sequence). There are 14 residues in the CDR3. The V end was cut by 5 bases, the J end by 1 base, with 11 bases between. The CDR3 sequence is CASRLTGGTDTQYF. The CDR3 region has the DNA TGTGCCAGCAGGTTGACAGGAGGCACAGATACGCAGTATTTT.

The chain carries TRBV29-1 and TRBJ1-2, with D unclear. The CDR3 runs 11 residues. V gave up 7 bases and J gave up 2 bases, with 8 bases separating them. Germline V gene data show CDR1 as SQVTM and CDR2 as ANQGSEA. The CDR3 nucleotides are TGCAGCGCCTGGTCGAACTATGGCTACACCTTC. Translating it yields CSAWSNYGYTF. The full variable domain, with the rest looked up from reference TRBV29-1 and TRBJ1-2, is SAVISQKPSRDICQRGTSLTIQCQVDSQVTMMFWYRQQPGQSLTLIATANQGSEATYESGFVIDKFPISRPNLTFSTLTVSNMSPEDSSIYLCSAWSNYGYTFGSGTRLTVV.

V gene TRBV5-1 combines with J gene TRBJ2-3, with 10 bases matching TRBD1. The ends lost 0 bases at V and 5 bases at J; junction bases unmatched: 9. Germline V lookup: CDR1 SGHRS, CDR2 YFSETQ. The CDR3 consists of 17 residues. The CDR3, as DNA: TGCGCCAGCAGCTTGGTGGGACAGGGGACCCTCGGAGATACGCAGTATTTT. This codes for CASSLVGQGTLGDTQYF.

The chain couples TRBV7-8 to TRBJ1-5; 7 nucleotides agree with TRBD1. V dropped 5 bases and J dropped 4; count of bases not matched to a gene: 5. The CDR3 is 14 residues long. CDR1 is SGHVS and CDR2 is FQNEAQ in the germline V gene. The CDR3 DNA follows: TGTGCCAGCAGCCCCGGGACAGTGAATCAGCCCCAGCATTTT. Amino acid sequence: CASSPGTVNQPQHF.

The V and J genes are TRBV28 and TRBJ1-2; D might be TRBD1 (6 bases). Trimming shortened V by 7 bases and J by 6 bases, and 12 bases separated the two germline ends. CDR1 MDHEN and CDR2 SYDVKM come from the germline V gene. The CDR3 sequence is 12 residues long. CDR3 loop: CASTIRDNGYTF. DNA of the CDR3: TGTGCCAGCACCATCCGGGACAATGGCTACACCTTC.

The rearrangement links TRBV2 to TRBJ2-7; D not resolved. The CDR3 spans 14 residues. Germline-derived CDR1 and CDR2 are SNHLY and FYNNEI. V lost 3 bases, J lost 5 bases, and 14 bases lay in between. The CDR3 spells CASSEPPVAHEQYF. The CDR3 nucleotides read TGTGCCAGCAGTGAGCCGCCGGTCGCCCACGAGCAGTACTTC. Supplemented by reference TRBV2 and TRBJ2-7, the full variable domain reads EPEVTQTPSHQVTQMGQEVILRCVPISNHLYFYWYRQILGQKVEFLVSFYNNEISEKSEIFDDQFSVERPDGSNFTLKIRSTKLEDSAMYFCASSEPPVAHEQYFGPGTRLTVT.

This rearrangement joins TRBV30 to TRBJ2-1; D uncertain. Germline lookup yields CDR1 GTSNPN and CDR2 SVGIG (reference sequence). The V end lost 5 bases, the J end lost 7 bases, and 15 bases lay between the germline ends. There are 13 residues in the CDR3. In DNA form, the CDR3 reads TGTGCCTGGGGAATTGAAGTCGAAAATGAGCAGTTCTTC. Its translation: CAWGIEVENEQFF.

The V call is TRBV5-1, the J call TRBJ2-2; 8 bases agree with TRBD1. After removal of 4 bases from V and 2 bases from J, the junction contained 7 bases not matched to a gene. CDR1 SGHRS and CDR2 YFSETQ come from the germline V gene. The CDR3 covers 16 residues. CDR3 sequence reads: CASSRAGTGNTGELFF. CDR3 coding DNA: TGCGCCAGCAGCAGAGCCGGGACAGGCAACACCGGGGAGCTGTTTTTT.

This CDR3 reads CASSLSTGAAYNEQFF. The DNA for the CDR3 is TGTGCCAGCAGTTTATCGACAGGGGCTGCCTACAATGAGCAGTTCTTC. The chain has TRBV27 and TRBJ2-1, with 8 bases lining up with TRBD1. V was pared by 0 bases and J by 2 bases, with 3 bases of the junction left unmatched. Germline loops: CDR1 MNHEY, CDR2 SMNVEV (reference sequence). The CDR3 contains 16 residues.

The chain carries TRBV28 and TRBJ2-2; D is undetermined. The germline V gene encodes CDR1 MDHEN and CDR2 SYDVKM. The CDR3 is 13 amino acids. The V and J ends lost 4 bases and 5 bases respectively, with 8 bases between them. This CDR3 reads CASSSHLTGELFF. The CDR3 DNA is TGTGCCAGCAGTTCCCACCTGACCGGGGAGCTGTTTTTT.

The rearrangement uses TRBV27 and TRBJ2-1, with TRBD2 matching over 10 bases. The trim removed 8 bases at V and 9 bases at J, leaving 25 bases unmatched. The CDR3 contains 19 residues. Per the germline V gene, CDR1 is MNHEY and CDR2 is SMNVEV (reference sequence). The CDR3 sequence: CASLRAPGAVAGGFFEQFF. CDR3 bases: TGTGCCAGCCTCCGTGCCCCCGGGGCAGTAGCGGGAGGATTTTTTGAGCAGTTCTTC.

Comment on this clone: Other DNA sequences of this sample code for an identical CDR3. The chain couples TRBV2 to TRBJ2-1, with 12 nucleotides matching TRBD2. Germline V gene lookup returns CDR1 SNHLY and CDR2 FYNNEI. V lost 10 bases and J lost 4; bases outside the gene matches: 2. The CDR3 is 13 amino acids. CDR3 amino acids: CATGLAGYNEQFF. DNA for the CDR3: TGTGCCACAGGACTAGCGGGATACAATGAGCAGTTCTTC.